This T cell receptor (beta chain) appears in the sequencing data of a study of T cell repertoires in cytomegalovirus infection. Study-wide background: Based on public TCR beta signatures, there were indications of CMV infection and of a matching HLA type.

This clonotype was detected many times. The antigen is undetermined. J was trimmed by 6 bases and V by 7 bases; bases with no gene match: 8. The length of the CDR3 is 14 residues. The germline CDR1 and CDR2 sequences are LNHDA and SQIVND (reference sequence). TCRdb re-called the reads with MiXCR, one entry per CDR3 protein. The table lists around 100,000 distinct CDR3 sequences, roughly a tenth of them singletons. The TCR comes from a human donor in good health (CMV status not recorded). Some clones in this sample may be carry-over from other donors' samples. This sequence joins TRBV19 and TRBJ2-2, with 7 bases identical to TRBD2. The sequenced sample consisted of PBMCs, sequenced either directly or after in vitro stimulation (not recorded which). CDR3 sequence: CASKGLAVSGELFF. The CDR3 region has the DNA TGTGCCAGTAAGGGCCTAGCGGTTTCCGGGGAGCTGTTTTTT.